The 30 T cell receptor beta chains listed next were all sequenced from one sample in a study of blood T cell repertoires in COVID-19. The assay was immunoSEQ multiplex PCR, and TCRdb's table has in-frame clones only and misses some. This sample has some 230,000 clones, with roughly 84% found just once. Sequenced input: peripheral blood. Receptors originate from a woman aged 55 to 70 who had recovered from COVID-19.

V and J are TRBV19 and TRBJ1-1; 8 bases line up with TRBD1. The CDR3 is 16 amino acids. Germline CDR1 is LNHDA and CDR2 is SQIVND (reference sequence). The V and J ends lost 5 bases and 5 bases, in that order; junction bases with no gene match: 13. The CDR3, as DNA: TGTGCCAGTAGTCTGCAGGGGGCGCGAAGGAGTACTGAAGCTTTCTTT. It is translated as CASSLQGARRSTEAFF.

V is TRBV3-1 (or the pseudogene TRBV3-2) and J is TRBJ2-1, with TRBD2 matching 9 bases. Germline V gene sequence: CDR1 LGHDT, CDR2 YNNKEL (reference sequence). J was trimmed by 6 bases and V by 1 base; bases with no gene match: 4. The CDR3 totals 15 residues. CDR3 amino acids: CASSQGLAGTNEQFF. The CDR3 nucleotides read TGTGCCAGCAGCCAAGGGCTAGCGGGGACCAATGAGCAGTTCTTC.

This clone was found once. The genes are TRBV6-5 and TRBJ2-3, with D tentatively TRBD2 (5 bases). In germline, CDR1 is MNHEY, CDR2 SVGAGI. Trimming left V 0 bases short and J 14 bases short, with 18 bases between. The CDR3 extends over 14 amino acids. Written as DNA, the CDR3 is TGTGCCAGCAGTTACTCCGGAGGACTCCCGGGTGCGTATTTT. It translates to CASSYSGGLPGAYF.

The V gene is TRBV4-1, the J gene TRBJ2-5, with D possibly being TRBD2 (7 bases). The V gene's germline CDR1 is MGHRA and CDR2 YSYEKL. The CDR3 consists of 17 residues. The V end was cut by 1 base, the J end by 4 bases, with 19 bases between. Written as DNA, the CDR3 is TGCGCCAGCAGCCAAGTAGGTCGAGGGGGGGCGGGAGAGACCCAGTACTTC. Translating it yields CASSQVGRGGAGETQYF.

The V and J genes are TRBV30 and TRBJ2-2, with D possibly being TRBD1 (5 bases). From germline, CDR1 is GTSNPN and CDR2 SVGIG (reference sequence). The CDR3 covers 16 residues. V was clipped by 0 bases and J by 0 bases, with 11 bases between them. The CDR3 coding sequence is TGTGCCTGGAGTGTACAGACAGCTGCGAACACCGGGGAGCTGTTTTTT. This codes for CAWSVQTAANTGELFF.

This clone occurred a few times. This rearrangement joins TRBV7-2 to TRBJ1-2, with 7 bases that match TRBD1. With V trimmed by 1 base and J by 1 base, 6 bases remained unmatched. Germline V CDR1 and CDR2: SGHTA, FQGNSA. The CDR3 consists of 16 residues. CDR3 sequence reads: CASSLGVQGVNYGYTF. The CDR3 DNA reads TGTGCCAGCAGCTTAGGAGTCCAGGGGGTTAACTATGGCTACACCTTC.

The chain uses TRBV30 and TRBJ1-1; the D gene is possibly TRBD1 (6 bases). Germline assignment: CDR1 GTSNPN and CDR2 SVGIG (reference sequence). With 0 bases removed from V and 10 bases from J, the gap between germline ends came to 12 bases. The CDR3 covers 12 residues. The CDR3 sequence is CAWSVLGGRAFF. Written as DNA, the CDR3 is TGTGCCTGGAGTGTACTTGGGGGCAGAGCTTTCTTT.

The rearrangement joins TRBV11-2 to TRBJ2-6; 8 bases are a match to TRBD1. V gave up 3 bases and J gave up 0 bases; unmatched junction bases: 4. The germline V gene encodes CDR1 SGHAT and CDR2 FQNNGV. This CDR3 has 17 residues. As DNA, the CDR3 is TGTGCCAGCAGCTTCAGGGGGCCGTCCTCTGGGGCCAACGTCCTGACTTTC. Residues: CASSFRGPSSGANVLTF.

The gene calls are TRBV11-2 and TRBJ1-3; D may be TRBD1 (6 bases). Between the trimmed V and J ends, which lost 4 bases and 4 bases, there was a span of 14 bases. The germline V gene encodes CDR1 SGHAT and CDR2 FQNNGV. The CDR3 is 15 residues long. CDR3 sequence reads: CASSSIQGVGNTIYF. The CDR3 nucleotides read TGTGCCAGCAGCTCCATACAGGGAGTCGGAAACACCATATATTTT. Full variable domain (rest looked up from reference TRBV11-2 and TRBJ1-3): EAGVAQSPRYKIIEKRQSVAFWCNPISGHATLYWYQQILGQGPKLLIQFQNNGVVDDSQLPKDRFSAERLKGVDSTLKIQPAKLEDSAVYLCASSSIQGVGNTIYFGEGSWLTVV.

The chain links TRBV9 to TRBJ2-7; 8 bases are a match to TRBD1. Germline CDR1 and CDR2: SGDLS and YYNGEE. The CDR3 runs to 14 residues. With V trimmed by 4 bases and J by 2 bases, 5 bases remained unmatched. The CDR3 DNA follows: TGTGCCAGCAGCCCCGGACAGGGCCCCTACGAGCAGTACTTC. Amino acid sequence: CASSPGQGPYEQYF.

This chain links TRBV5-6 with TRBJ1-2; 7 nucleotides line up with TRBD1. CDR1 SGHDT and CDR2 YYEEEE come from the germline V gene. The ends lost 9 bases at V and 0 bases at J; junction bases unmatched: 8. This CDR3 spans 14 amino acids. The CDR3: CATRDRAANYGYTF. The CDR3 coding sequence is TGTGCCACCCGGGACAGAGCCGCTAACTATGGCTACACCTTC.

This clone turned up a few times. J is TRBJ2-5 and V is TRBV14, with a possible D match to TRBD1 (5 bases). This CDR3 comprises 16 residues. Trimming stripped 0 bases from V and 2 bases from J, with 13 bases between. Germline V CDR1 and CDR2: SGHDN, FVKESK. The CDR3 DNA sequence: TGTGCCAGCAGCCAAGACCAGGGTACCAAACAAGAGACCCAGTACTTC. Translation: CASSQDQGTKQETQYF.

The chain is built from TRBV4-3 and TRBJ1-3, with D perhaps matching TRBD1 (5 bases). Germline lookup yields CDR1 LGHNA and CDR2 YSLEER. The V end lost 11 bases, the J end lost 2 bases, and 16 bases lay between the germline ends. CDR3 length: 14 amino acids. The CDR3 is CARGSVSAGNTIYF. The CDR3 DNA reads TGCGCCCGGGGGTCGGTCAGCGCTGGAAACACCATATATTTT.

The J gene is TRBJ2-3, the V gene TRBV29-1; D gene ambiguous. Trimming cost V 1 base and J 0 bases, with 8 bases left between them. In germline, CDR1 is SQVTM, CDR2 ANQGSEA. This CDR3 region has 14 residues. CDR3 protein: CSVEGAQSTDTQYF. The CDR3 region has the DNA TGCAGCGTTGAAGGGGCACAGAGCACAGATACGCAGTATTTT.

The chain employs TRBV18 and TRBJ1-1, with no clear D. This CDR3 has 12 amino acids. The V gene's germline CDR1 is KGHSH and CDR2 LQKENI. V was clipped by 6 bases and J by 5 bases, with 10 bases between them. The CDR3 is CASSPPGTEAFF. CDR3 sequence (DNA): TGTGCCAGCTCCCCCCCGGGTACTGAAGCTTTCTTT.

In nucleotides, the CDR3 is TGCGCCAGCGGGGCGGGGAGGACCTACGAGCAGTACTTC. It codes for CASGAGRTYEQYF. J is TRBJ2-7 and V is TRBV5-1; possibly TRBD2 for D (6 bases). The CDR3 contains 13 residues. Deletions cut 7 bases from V and 2 bases from J, with 13 bases between. The germline CDR1 and CDR2 sequences are SGHRS and YFSETQ.

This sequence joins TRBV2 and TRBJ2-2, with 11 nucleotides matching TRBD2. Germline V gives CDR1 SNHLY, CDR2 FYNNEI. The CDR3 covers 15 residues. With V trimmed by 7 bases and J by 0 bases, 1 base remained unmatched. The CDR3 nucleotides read TGTGCCAGCATTAGCGGGGGGGCGAACACCGGGGAGCTGTTTTTT. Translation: CASISGGANTGELFF.

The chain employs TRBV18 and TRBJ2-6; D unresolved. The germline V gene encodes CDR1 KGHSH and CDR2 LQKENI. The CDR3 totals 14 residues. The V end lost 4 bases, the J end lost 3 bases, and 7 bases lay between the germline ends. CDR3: CASSQEFGANVLTF. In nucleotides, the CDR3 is TGTGCCAGCTCACAGGAGTTTGGGGCCAACGTCCTGACTTTC.

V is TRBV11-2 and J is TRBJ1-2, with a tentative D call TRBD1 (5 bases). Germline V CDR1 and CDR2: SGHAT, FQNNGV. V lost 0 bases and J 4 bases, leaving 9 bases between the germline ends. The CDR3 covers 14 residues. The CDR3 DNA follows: TGTGCCAGCAGCTTAGAGGGGCAGACCTATGGCTACACCTTC. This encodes CASSLEGQTYGYTF.

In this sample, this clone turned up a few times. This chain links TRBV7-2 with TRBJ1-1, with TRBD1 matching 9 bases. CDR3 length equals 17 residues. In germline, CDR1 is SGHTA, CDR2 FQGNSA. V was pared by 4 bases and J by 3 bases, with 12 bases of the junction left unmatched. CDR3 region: CASSSWTGDELDTEAFF. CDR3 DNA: TGTGCCAGCAGCTCCTGGACAGGGGACGAACTGGACACTGAAGCTTTCTTT.

CDR3 nucleotide sequence: TGTGCCAGCAGTTTCTCCAGCGGGGGGGGTACAGATACGCAGTATTTT. Protein product: CASSFSSGGGTDTQYF. The chain has TRBV27 and TRBJ2-3; 10 bases agree with TRBD2. CDR1 is MNHEY and CDR2 is SMNVEV in the germline V gene (reference sequence). V was pared by 3 bases and J by 3 bases, with 6 bases of the junction left unmatched. The CDR3 has 16 amino acids.

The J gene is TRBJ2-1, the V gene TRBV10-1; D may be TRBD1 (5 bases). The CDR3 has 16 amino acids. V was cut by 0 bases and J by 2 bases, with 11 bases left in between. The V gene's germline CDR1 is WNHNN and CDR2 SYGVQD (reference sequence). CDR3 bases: TGCGCCAGCAGTGAGTCGACAGTCGCGCCCTACAATGAGCAGTTCTTC. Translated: CASSESTVAPYNEQFF.

The CDR3, as DNA: TGTGCCAGCTCACCAGGACTAGAGATGGATGAGCAGTTCTTC. Protein sequence: CASSPGLEMDEQFF. The J gene is TRBJ2-1, the V gene TRBV18; 7 bases fit TRBD2. J gave up 8 bases and V 2 bases, and 6 bases lay outside the gene matches. There are 14 residues in the CDR3. Germline CDR1 reads KGHSH; CDR2 reads LQKENI.

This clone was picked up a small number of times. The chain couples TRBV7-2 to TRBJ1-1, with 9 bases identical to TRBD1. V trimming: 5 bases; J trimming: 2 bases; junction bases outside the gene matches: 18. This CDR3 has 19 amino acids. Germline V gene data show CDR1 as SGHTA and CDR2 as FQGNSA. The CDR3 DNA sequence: TGTGCCAGCAGCCGTAGGTGGTCGGCGACAGGGGGGATAAACACTGAAGCTTTCTTT. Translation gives CASSRRWSATGGINTEAFF.

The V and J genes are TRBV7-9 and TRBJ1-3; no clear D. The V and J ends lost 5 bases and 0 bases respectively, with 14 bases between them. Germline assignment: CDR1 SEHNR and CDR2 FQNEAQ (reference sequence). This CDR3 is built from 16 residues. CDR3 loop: CASSLRAGISGNTIYF. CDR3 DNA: TGTGCCAGCAGCCTGAGGGCGGGTATCTCTGGAAACACCATATATTTT. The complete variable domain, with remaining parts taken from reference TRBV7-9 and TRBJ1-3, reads DTGVSQNPRHKITKRGQNVTFRCDPISEHNRLYWYRQTLGQGPEFLTYFQNEAQLEKSRLLSDRFSAERPKGSFSTLEIQRTEQGDSAMYLCASSLRAGISGNTIYFGEGSWLTVV.

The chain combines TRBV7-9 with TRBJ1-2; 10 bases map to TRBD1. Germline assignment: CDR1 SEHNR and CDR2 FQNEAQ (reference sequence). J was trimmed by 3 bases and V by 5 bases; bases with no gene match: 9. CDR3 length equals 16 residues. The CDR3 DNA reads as TGTGCCAGCAGCCCAGGGGGACAGGGGAGTGACTATGGCTACACCTTC. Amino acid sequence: CASSPGGQGSDYGYTF.

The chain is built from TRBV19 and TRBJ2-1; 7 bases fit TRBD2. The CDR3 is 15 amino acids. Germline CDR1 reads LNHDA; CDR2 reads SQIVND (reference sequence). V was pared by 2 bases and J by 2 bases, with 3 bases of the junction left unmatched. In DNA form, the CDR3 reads TGTGCCAGTAGTATACCACTAGCGCCCTACAATGAGCAGTTCTTC. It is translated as CASSIPLAPYNEQFF. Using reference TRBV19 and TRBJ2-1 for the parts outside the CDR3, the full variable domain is DGGITQSPKYLFRKEGQNVTLSCEQNLNHDAMYWYRQDPGQGLRLIYYSQIVNDFQKGDIAEGYSVSREKKESFPLTVTSAQKNPTAFYLCASSIPLAPYNEQFFGPGTRLTVL.

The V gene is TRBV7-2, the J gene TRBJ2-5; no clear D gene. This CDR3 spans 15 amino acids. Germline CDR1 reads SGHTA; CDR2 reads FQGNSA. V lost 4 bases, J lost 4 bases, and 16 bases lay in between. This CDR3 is CASSSHPLVGETQYF. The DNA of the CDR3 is TGTGCCAGCAGCTCTCACCCCCTGGTCGGAGAGACCCAGTACTTC.

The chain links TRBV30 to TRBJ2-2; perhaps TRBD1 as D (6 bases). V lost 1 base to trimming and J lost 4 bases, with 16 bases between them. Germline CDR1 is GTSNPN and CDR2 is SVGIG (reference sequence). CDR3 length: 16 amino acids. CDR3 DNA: TGTGCCTGGAGTGGGGGGCGGGTTGAACTCACCGGGGAGCTGTTTTTT. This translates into CAWSGGRVELTGELFF.

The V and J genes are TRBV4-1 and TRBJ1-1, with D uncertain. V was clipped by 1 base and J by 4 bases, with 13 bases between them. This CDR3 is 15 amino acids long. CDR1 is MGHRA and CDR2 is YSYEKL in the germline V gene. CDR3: CASSQGAGEGTEAFF. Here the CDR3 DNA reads TGCGCCAGCAGCCAAGGGGCCGGGGAAGGCACTGAAGCTTTCTTT.